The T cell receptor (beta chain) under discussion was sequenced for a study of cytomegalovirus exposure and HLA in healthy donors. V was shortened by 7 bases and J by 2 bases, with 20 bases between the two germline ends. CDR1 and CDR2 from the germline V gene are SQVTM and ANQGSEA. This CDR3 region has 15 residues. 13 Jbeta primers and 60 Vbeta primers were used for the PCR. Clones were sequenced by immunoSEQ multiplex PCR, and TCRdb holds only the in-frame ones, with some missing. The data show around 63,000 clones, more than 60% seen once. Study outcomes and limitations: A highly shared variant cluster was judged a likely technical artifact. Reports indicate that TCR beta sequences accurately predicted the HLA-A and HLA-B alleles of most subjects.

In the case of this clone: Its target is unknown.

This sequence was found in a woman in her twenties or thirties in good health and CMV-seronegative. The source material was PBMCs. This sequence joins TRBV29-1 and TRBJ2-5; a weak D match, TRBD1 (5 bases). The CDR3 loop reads CSAPSGNGWQETQYF. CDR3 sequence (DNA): TGCAGCGCACCTTCAGGGAACGGATGGCAAGAGACCCAGTACTTC.